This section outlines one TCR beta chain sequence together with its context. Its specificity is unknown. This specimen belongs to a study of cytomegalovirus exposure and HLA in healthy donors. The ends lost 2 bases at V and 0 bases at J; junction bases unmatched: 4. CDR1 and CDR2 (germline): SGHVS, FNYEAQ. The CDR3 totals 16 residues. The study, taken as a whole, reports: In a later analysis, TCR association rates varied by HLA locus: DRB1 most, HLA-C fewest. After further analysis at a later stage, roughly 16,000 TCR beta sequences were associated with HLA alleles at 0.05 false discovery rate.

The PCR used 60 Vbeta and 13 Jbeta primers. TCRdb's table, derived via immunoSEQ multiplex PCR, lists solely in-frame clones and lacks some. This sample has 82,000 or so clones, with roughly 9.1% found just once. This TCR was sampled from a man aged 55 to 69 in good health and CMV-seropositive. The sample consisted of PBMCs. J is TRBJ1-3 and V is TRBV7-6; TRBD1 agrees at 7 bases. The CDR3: CASSLRTGDSGNTIYF. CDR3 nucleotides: TGTGCCAGCAGCTTAAGGACAGGTGACTCTGGAAACACCATATATTTT.